These 28 T cell receptor beta chains share one sample of origin, sequenced in a study of OX40 agonist ivuxolimab in advanced cancers. The receptor library was made with the immunoSEQ multiplex PCR assay. The table comes from immuneACCESS by way of TCRdb, which keeps in-frame sequences with V and J called. Part of the clones is missing from these tables; in studies checked, under half for an unresolved V gene and the rest for unknown reasons. In all, the sample holds about 34,000 clones, and about 93% of those were seen once. The ten largest clones take up roughly 4.2% of the sample. The sample consisted of CD4+ or CD8+ T cells sorted from blood, taken in a trial of the OX40 agonist ivuxolimab. The receptors come from an adult with an advanced solid tumor such as melanoma, head and neck, liver or kidney cancer.

This clone appeared once. The chain joins TRBV5-8 to TRBJ2-2; unclear D gene. Germline lookup yields CDR1 SGHTS and CDR2 YDEGEE. CDR3 length equals 16 residues. The V end lost 1 base, the J end lost 3 bases, and 13 bases lay between the germline ends. The CDR3 is CASSLLAGSDTGELFF. The CDR3 DNA follows: TGTGCCAGCAGCTTGTTAGCCGGGTCGGACACCGGGGAGCTGTTTTTT. Looking up the rest from reference TRBV5-8 and TRBJ2-2 gives the full variable domain: EAGVTQSPTHLIKTRGQQATLRCSPISGHTSVYWYQQALGLGLQFLLWYDEGEERNRGNFPPRFSGRQFPNYSSELNVNALELEDSALYLCASSLLAGSDTGELFFGEGSRLTVL.

The J gene is TRBJ2-1, the V gene TRBV6-5, with D tentatively TRBD1 (6 bases). Per germline, CDR1 MNHEY and CDR2 SVGAGI. There are 13 residues in the CDR3. V shed 10 bases and J shed 7 bases, with 17 bases lying between them. CDR3 protein: CATRGTPKNEQFF. CDR3 nucleotides: TGTGCCACACGTGGGACACCGAAAAATGAGCAGTTCTTC.

The gene calls are TRBV28 and TRBJ1-2; maybe TRBD1 (6 bases). The CDR3 covers 15 residues. Germline loops: CDR1 MDHEN, CDR2 SYDVKM. Trimming shortened V by 7 bases and J by 1 base, and 16 bases separated the two germline ends. Here the CDR3 reads CASKTDSTFNYGYTF. CDR3 nucleotide sequence: TGTGCCAGCAAGACGGACAGCACATTTAACTATGGCTACACCTTC.

The V and J genes are TRBV7-9 and TRBJ1-2; no clear D. Trimming took 1 base from V and 4 from J, leaving 7 bases between them. This CDR3 contains 13 residues. Germline V CDR1 and CDR2: SEHNR, FQNEAQ (reference sequence). The CDR3 protein is CASSLDRSYGYTF. CDR3 DNA sequence: TGTGCCAGCAGCTTAGATCGGAGCTATGGCTACACCTTC.

The chain has TRBV6-6 and TRBJ2-3, with 10 bases lining up with TRBD2. The CDR3 length is 15 residues. Trimming cost V 4 bases and J 6 bases; bases outside gene matches: 7. Germline lookup yields CDR1 MNHNY and CDR2 SVGAGI (reference sequence). The DNA for the CDR3 is TGTGCCAGCAGTTTTCTAGCGGGGGAGGGGGATACGCAGTATTTT. This codes for CASSFLAGEGDTQYF.

V and J are TRBV2 and TRBJ2-1; TRBD1 matches at 11 bases. This CDR3 contains 14 residues. Losses at the gene ends were 6 bases for V and 6 bases for J; bases not matched to a gene: 4. Germline V gene sequence: CDR1 SNHLY, CDR2 FYNNEI. The CDR3 sequence is CASRSGTGGNEQFF. The CDR3 region has the DNA TGTGCCAGCAGGTCTGGGACAGGGGGCAATGAGCAGTTCTTC.

The gene calls are TRBV29-1 and TRBJ2-2; 16 bases are shared with TRBD2. The CDR3 contains 20 residues. With V trimmed by 5 bases and J by 3 bases, 15 bases remained unmatched. Germline V lookup: CDR1 SQVTM, CDR2 ANQGSEA. The CDR3 DNA is TGCAGCGTTTACGCTTCGGGGACTAGCGGGGGGGCCGTGGACACCGGGGAGCTGTTTTTT. Residues: CSVYASGTSGGAVDTGELFF.

This clone was picked up a small number of times. The CDR3 region has the DNA TGTGCCAGCAGCCGAACTAGGGTTTACGAGCAGTACTTC. Translated: CASSRTRVYEQYF. The chain has TRBV7-6 and TRBJ2-7; TRBD2 might be the D (5 bases). Trimming stripped 5 bases from V and 4 bases from J, with 12 bases between. From germline, CDR1 is SGHVS and CDR2 FNYEAQ. The CDR3 runs 13 residues. Supplemented by reference TRBV7-6 and TRBJ2-7, the full variable domain reads GAGVSQSPRYKVTKRGQDVALRCDPISGHVSLYWYRQALGQGPEFLTYFNYEAQQDKSGLPNDRFSAERPEGSISTLTIQRTEQRDSAMYRCASSRTRVYEQYFGPGTRLTVT.

The chain recombines TRBV5-1 with TRBJ2-5, with D perhaps given as TRBD1 or TRBD2 (5 bases each). Between the trimmed V and J ends, which lost 4 bases and 2 bases, there was a span of 12 bases. The CDR3 has 14 residues. In germline, CDR1 is SGHRS, CDR2 YFSETQ. The CDR3 DNA is TGCGCCAGCAGCCCGGGACGGACTCAAGAGACCCAGTACTTC. Translated, it gives CASSPGRTQETQYF.

This clone was seen just once. As DNA, the CDR3 is TGTGCCAGCAGCTTAGATGGGGAGGCCTACAATGAGCAGTTCTTC. It encodes CASSLDGEAYNEQFF. The gene calls are TRBV11-2 and TRBJ2-1; perhaps TRBD2 as D (6 bases). V was clipped by 0 bases and J by 2 bases, with 8 bases between them. This CDR3 is 15 amino acids long. From germline, CDR1 is SGHAT and CDR2 FQNNGV.

The chain is built from TRBV28 and TRBJ2-7; 8 nucleotides agree with TRBD1. V shed 10 bases and J 5 bases; nucleotides not matched to a gene: 13. CDR1 is MDHEN and CDR2 is SYDVKM in the germline V gene. The CDR3 runs to 14 residues. This CDR3 reads CATRGQSGGDEQYF. The DNA for the CDR3 is TGTGCCACCCGGGGGCAGTCAGGGGGCGACGAGCAGTACTTC. The full variable domain, rest sourced from reference TRBV28 and TRBJ2-7, is DVKVTQSSRYLVKRTGEKVFLECVQDMDHENMFWYRQDPGLGLRLIYFSYDVKMKEKGDIPEGYSVSREKKERFSLILESASTNQTSMYLCATRGQSGGDEQYFGPGTRLTVT.

The V and J genes are TRBV5-4 and TRBJ2-7, with 7 positions matching TRBD1. V lost 4 bases to trimming and J lost 2 bases; unmatched junction nucleotides: 15. Germline CDR1 is SGHNT and CDR2 is YYREEE (reference sequence). The CDR3 contains 17 residues. Written as DNA, the CDR3 is TGTGCCAGCAGCCGGCGGCTTGAGGGCAGGGGGACCTACGAGCAGTACTTC. It codes for CASSRRLEGRGTYEQYF.

The V call is TRBV5-5, the J call TRBJ1-6; weak D call: TRBD1 (5 bases). Germline CDR1 is SGHKS and CDR2 is YYEKEE (reference sequence). Trimming shortened V by 4 bases and J by 1 base, and 21 bases separated the two germline ends. The CDR3 spans 19 residues. The CDR3 loop is CASSRRDGGVGSYNSPLHF. Here the CDR3 DNA reads TGTGCCAGCAGCCGGAGGGACGGAGGGGTAGGGTCCTATAATTCACCCCTCCACTTT.

The V and J genes are TRBV30 and TRBJ2-2; 7 bases are shared with TRBD1. This CDR3 is built from 11 residues. Losses at the gene ends were 5 bases for V and 6 bases for J; bases not matched to a gene: 0. Germline assignment: CDR1 GTSNPN and CDR2 SVGIG (reference sequence). The chain's CDR3 is CAWQGAGELFF. The CDR3 region has the DNA TGTGCCTGGCAGGGGGCCGGGGAGCTGTTTTTT.

The chain employs TRBV2 and TRBJ2-2, with a possible D match to TRBD2 (5 bases). The CDR3 is 13 amino acids. The germline CDR1 and CDR2 sequences are SNHLY and FYNNEI. V was clipped by 5 bases and J by 1 base, with 5 bases between them. In DNA form, the CDR3 reads TGTGCCAGCAGTCGGGAGAACACCGGGGAGCTGTTTTTT. This translates into CASSRENTGELFF.

The gene calls are TRBV28 and TRBJ1-4; D remains ambiguous. The CDR3 is made up of 14 amino acids. V lost 3 bases to trimming and J lost 8 bases, with 13 bases between them. Germline CDR1 is MDHEN and CDR2 is SYDVKM. CDR3 residues: CASSFDGHLEKLFF. The CDR3, as DNA: TGTGCCAGCAGTTTCGACGGCCACCTAGAAAAACTGTTTTTT.

The J gene is TRBJ2-1, the V gene TRBV19; 7 bases are shared with TRBD1. The germline gives CDR1 LNHDA, CDR2 SQIVND (reference sequence). V lost 2 bases to trimming and J lost 9 bases; unmatched junction nucleotides: 16. CDR3 length: 17 amino acids. CDR3: CASSISGNLARGSEQFF. In DNA, the CDR3 is TGTGCCAGTAGTATAAGCGGTAATTTGGCCAGGGGGTCTGAGCAGTTCTTC.

This rearrangement joins TRBV11-3 to TRBJ2-1, with D uncertain. The CDR3 runs 14 residues. The V gene's germline CDR1 is SGHNT and CDR2 YENEEA. V lost 2 bases and J lost 0, with 5 bases in between. The CDR3 spells CASSLSGSYNEQFF. CDR3 sequence (DNA): TGTGCCAGCAGCTTAAGTGGCTCCTACAATGAGCAGTTCTTC.

This clone came up once. The rearrangement uses TRBV6-5 and TRBJ2-5, with 7 bases that match TRBD1. Losses at the gene ends were 6 bases for V and 5 bases for J; bases not matched to a gene: 6. Germline V gene data show CDR1 as MNHEY and CDR2 as SVGAGI. The CDR3 contains 13 residues. For the CDR3, the DNA is TGTGCCAGCAGCCTGACAGGGTTGGAGACCCAGTACTTC. It translates to CASSLTGLETQYF.

The chain uses TRBV30 and TRBJ1-5; TRBD1 is a possible D gene (6 bases). V was trimmed by 3 bases and J by 0 bases, leaving 12 bases between them. Germline V gives CDR1 GTSNPN, CDR2 SVGIG (reference sequence). This CDR3 comprises 15 residues. CDR3 in DNA: TGTGCCTGGAGCGAGGGACATAATAGCAATCAGCCCCAGCATTTT. Amino acids: CAWSEGHNSNQPQHF.

The chain combines TRBV9 with TRBJ2-3; D is uncertain. Trimming took 1 base from V and 0 from J, leaving 9 bases between them. The CDR3 consists of 15 residues. Per germline, CDR1 SGDLS and CDR2 YYNGEE. In nucleotides, the CDR3 is TGTGCCAGCAGCGTACAGCCTACTAGCACAGATACGCAGTATTTT. Translation: CASSVQPTSTDTQYF.

This chain's CDR3 is CASSLNLDYEQYF. Here the CDR3 DNA reads TGTGCCAGCAGTTTAAACCTAGACTACGAGCAGTACTTC. This chain links TRBV27 with TRBJ2-7; no reliable D call. Germline V lookup: CDR1 MNHEY, CDR2 SMNVEV (reference sequence). There are 13 residues in the CDR3. V lost 2 bases and J 3 bases, leaving 8 bases between the germline ends.

This chain links TRBV29-1 with TRBJ1-2; D is uncertain. The CDR3 sequence is 15 residues long. Trimming removed 8 bases at V and 5 bases at J, with 24 bases between. Germline loops: CDR1 SQVTM, CDR2 ANQGSEA. This CDR3 is CSQVRIGRGVYGYTF. The CDR3 nucleotides are TGCAGCCAGGTGAGAATAGGCCGTGGGGTTTATGGCTACACCTTC.

The chain couples TRBV28 to TRBJ1-2, with 7 bases aligning to TRBD1. Unmatched junction bases numbered 6, after V lost 4 bases and J lost 1 base. Germline V gene lookup returns CDR1 MDHEN and CDR2 SYDVKM. This CDR3 is built from 15 residues. This CDR3 reads CASSSPQGVNYGYTF. The CDR3 DNA reads TGTGCCAGCAGTTCCCCCCAGGGGGTTAACTATGGCTACACCTTC.

This sequence joins TRBV5-4 and TRBJ2-5; TRBD2 matches 7 bases. The DNA end lines up better with TRBJ2-7; the J call may be wrong. The germline V gene encodes CDR1 SGHNT and CDR2 YYREEE (reference sequence). This CDR3 region has 13 residues. CDR3 nucleotides: TGTGCCAGCAGCGGGAGTGCGGGGGACGAGCAGTACTTC. Translation gives CASSGSAGDEQYF.

The V call is TRBV6-6, the J call TRBJ2-4; D not certain. There are 16 residues in the CDR3. Trimming stripped 6 bases from V and 1 base from J, with 16 bases between. CDR1 and CDR2 from the germline V gene are MNHNY and SVGAGI (reference sequence). The CDR3 DNA reads TGTGCCAGCAGCGAGATTCCAATCGATGCCAAAAACATTCAGTACTTC. It yields the protein CASSEIPIDAKNIQYF.

As concerns this clone: A junction end diverges from the germline sequence, so it may reflect a read error. This sequence joins TRBV19 and TRBJ2-7; 9 bases are shared with TRBD1. The CDR3 has 14 residues. Germline CDR1 is LNHDA and CDR2 is SQIVND (reference sequence). In nucleotides, the CDR3 is TGTGTCAGTAGTGTCAACAGGGGGCGAGACGAGCAGTACTTC. This gives the protein CVSSVNRGRDEQYF.

The chain combines TRBV21-1 with TRBJ2-2; the D segment call TRBD2 is taken from the table without a DNA check. TRBV21-1 is termed a pseudogene. The CDR3 extends over 18 amino acids. The CDR3 nucleotides read TGTGCCAGCAGCAAAGCTGGGCGGGGGTACGCGAACACCGGGGAGCTGTTTTTT. Its protein product is CASSKAGRGYANTGELFF.